The sample holds many counts of the clone carrying this T cell receptor beta chain. This specimen comes from a study of low-dose radiotherapy and immunotherapy resistance in tumors. Documented time point: after trial treatment. Treatment denoted: LDRT plus nivolumab, ipilimumab, low-dose cyclophosphamide and aspirin (RACIN trial). Germline V gene sequence: CDR1 SGHTA, CDR2 FQGNSA. The CDR3 length is 17 residues. V trimming: 2 bases; J trimming: 3 bases; junction bases outside the gene matches: 13. With TRAV- and TRBV-specific primers, first-strand cDNA was made, covering the alpha and beta chains. TCRs underwent 20 PCR cycles of amplification with a constant-region primer and V-primer adapter. TCRdb fed the reads into MiXCR, producing one record per CDR3 protein. The data hold 100,000 or so distinct CDR3 sequences, with under 25% observed a single time.

This sequence originates from a male donor with prostate cancer. The sequencing here drew on PBMCs, taken after low-dose radiotherapy plus immunotherapy. The chain has TRBV7-2 and TRBJ2-7; 7 nucleotides line up with TRBD2. In DNA form, the CDR3 reads TGTGCCAGCAGCTTACAATTCGAGGCTAGCGGACTCTACGAGCAGTACTTC. Protein: CASSLQFEASGLYEQYF.